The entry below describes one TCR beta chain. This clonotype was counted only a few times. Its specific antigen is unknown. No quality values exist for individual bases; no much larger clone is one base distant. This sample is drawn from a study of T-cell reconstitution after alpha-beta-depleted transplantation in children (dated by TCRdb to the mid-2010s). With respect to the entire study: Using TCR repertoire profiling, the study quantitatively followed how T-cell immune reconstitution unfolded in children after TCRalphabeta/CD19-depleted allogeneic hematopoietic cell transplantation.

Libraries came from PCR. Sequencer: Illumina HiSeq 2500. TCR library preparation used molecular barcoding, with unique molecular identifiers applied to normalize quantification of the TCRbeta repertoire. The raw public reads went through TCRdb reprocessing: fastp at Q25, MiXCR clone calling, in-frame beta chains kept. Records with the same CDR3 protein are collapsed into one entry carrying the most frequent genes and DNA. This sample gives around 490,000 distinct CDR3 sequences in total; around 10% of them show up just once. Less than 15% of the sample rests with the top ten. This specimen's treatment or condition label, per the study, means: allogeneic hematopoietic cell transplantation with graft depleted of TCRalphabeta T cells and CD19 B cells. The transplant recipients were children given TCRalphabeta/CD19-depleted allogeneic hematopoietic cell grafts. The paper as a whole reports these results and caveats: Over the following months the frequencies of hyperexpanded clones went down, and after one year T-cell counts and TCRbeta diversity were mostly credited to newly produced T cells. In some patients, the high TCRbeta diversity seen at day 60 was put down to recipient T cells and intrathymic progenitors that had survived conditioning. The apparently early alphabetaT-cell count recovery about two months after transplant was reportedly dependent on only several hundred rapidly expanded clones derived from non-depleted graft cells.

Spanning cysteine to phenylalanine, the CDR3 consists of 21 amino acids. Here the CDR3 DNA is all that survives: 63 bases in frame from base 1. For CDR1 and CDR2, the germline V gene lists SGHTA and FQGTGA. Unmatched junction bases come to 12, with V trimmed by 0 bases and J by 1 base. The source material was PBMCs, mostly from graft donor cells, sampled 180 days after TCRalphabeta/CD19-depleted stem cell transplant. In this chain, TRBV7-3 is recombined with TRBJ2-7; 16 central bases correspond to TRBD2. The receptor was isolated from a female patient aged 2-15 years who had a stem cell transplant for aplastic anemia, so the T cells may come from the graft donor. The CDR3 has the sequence CASSLTRGLAGGPKSSYEQYF. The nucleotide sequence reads TGTGCCAGCAGCTTAACCCGGGGACTAGCGGGAGGGCCAAAGAGTTCCTACGAGCAGTACTTC.